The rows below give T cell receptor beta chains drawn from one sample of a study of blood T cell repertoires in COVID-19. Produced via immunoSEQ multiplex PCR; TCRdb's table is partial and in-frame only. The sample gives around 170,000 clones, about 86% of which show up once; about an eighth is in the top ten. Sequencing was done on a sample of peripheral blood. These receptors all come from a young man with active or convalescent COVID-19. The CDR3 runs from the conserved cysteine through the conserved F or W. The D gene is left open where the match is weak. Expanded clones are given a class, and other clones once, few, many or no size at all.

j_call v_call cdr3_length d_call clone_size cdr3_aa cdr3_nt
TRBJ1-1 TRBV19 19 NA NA CASSFMAPRQAQRGTEAFF TGTGCCAGTAGTTTCATGGCACCCAGACAGGCTCAGAGGGGCACTGAAGCTTTCTTT
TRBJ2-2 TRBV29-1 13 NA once CSARVNQGKELFF TGCAGCGCCCGGGTGAACCAGGGAAAGGAGCTGTTTTTT
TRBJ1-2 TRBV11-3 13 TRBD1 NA CASSRTGGYGYTF TGTGCCAGCAGCCGGACAGGAGGCTATGGCTACACCTTC
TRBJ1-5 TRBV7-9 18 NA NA CASSLLTRGAGSNQPQHF TGTGCCAGCAGCTTACTTACACGGGGGGCTGGGAGCAATCAGCCCCAGCATTTT
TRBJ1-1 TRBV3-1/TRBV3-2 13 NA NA CASSHGGDTEAFF TGTGCCAGCAGCCATGGCGGGGACACTGAAGCTTTCTTT
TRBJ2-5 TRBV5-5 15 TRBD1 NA CASSWKGQKQETQYF TGTGCCAGCAGCTGGAAGGGACAGAAGCAAGAGACCCAGTACTTC
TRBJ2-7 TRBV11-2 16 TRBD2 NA CASSLELAGGPYEQYF TGTGCCAGCAGCCTAGAACTAGCGGGAGGGCCCTACGAGCAGTACTTC
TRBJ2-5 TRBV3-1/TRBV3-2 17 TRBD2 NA CASSQGASSGGEETQYF TGTGCCAGCAGCCAAGGCGCTTCATCCGGGGGGGAAGAGACCCAGTACTTC
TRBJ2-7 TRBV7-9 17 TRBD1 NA CASSSSLGQVSSYEQYF TGTGCCAGCAGCTCCTCATTGGGACAGGTCTCCTCCTACGAGCAGTACTTC
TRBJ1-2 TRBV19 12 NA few CASNNRPYGYTF TGTGCCAGTAACAACAGACCCTATGGCTACACCTTC
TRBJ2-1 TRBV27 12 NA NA CASSLVGREQFF TGTGCCAGCAGTTTGGTGGGGCGGGAGCAGTTCTTC
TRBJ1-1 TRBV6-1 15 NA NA CASSEGPRTDTEAFF TGTGCCAGCAGTGAGGGTCCACGGACAGACACTGAAGCTTTCTTT
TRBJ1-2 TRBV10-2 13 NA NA CASSESTGYGYTF TGCGCCAGCAGTGAGTCGACAGGCTATGGCTACACCTTC
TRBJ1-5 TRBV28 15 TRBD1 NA CASRLTGGGNQPQHF TGTGCCAGCAGACTTACAGGGGGAGGCAATCAGCCCCAGCATTTT
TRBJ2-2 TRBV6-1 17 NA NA CASSEGSQAGYTGELFF TGTGCCAGCAGTGAAGGGAGCCAGGCGGGGTACACCGGGGAGCTGTTTTTT
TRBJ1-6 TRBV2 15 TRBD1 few CASSGLGQDDSPLHF TGTGCCAGCAGTGGCCTTGGACAGGACGATTCACCCCTCCACTTT
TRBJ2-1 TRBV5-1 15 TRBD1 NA CASSSQGYLMNEQFF TGCGCCAGCAGCTCACAGGGGTATCTCATGAATGAGCAGTTCTTC
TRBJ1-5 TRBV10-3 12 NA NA CAIKTGDQPQHF TGTGCCATAAAAACGGGGGATCAGCCCCAGCATTTT
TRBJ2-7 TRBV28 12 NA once CASRVGSYEQYF TGTGCCAGCAGGGTCGGCTCCTACGAGCAGTACTTC
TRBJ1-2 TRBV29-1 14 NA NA CSASPQTESYGYTF TGCAGCGCCTCACCCCAGACGGAGTCCTATGGCTACACCTTC
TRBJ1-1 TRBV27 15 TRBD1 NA CASSSRTGLNTEAFF TGTGCCAGCAGTTCCCGGACAGGCCTGAACACTGAAGCTTTCTTT
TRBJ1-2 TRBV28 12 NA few CASKTANYGYTF TGTGCCAGTAAGACAGCGAACTATGGCTACACCTTC
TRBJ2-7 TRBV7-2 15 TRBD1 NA CASSSLGTGLSEQYF TGTGCCAGCAGCTCCCTGGGGACAGGGTTGAGCGAGCAGTACTTC
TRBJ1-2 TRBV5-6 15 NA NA CASSLSAGTNYGYTF TGTGCCAGCAGCTTGAGTGCCGGGACTAACTATGGCTACACCTTC
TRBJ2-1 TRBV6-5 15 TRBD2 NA CASRPDGEGYNEQFF TGTGCCAGCAGACCAGACGGGGAGGGCTACAATGAGCAGTTCTTC
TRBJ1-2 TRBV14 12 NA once CASSYRSYGYTF TGTGCCAGCAGCTACAGGTCCTATGGCTACACCTTC
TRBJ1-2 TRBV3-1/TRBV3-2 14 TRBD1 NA CASSRGQGRYGYTF TGTGCCAGCAGCCGGGGACAGGGCCGCTATGGCTACACCTTC
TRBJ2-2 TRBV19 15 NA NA CASSIGLINTGELFF TGTGCCAGTAGTATTGGCCTCATTAACACCGGGGAGCTGTTTTTT
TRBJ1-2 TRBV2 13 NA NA CASKEGPGYGYTF TGTGCCAGCAAGGAGGGGCCGGGCTATGGCTACACCTTC
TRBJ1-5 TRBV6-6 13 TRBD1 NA CASRTTGDQPQHF TGTGCCAGCCGCACCACAGGGGATCAGCCCCAGCATTTT
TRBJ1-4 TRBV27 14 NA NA CASSFRGTNEKLFF TGTGCCAGCAGTTTCAGGGGAACTAATGAAAAACTGTTTTTT
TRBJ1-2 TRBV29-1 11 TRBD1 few CSVTGAYGYTF TGCAGCGTTACAGGGGCCTATGGCTACACCTTC
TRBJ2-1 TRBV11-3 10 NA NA CARQDNEQFF TGTGCCAGACAGGACAATGAGCAGTTCTTC
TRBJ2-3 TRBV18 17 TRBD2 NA CASSPRTFSGPSDTQYF TGTGCCAGCTCACCGCGCACCTTTAGCGGGCCTTCAGATACGCAGTATTTT
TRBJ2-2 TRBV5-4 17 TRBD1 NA CASTPPRGTGKTGELFF TGTGCCAGCACCCCGCCTCGGGGGACAGGGAAAACCGGGGAGCTGTTTTTT
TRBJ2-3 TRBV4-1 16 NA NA CASSQEDGPGGYTQYF TGCGCCAGCAGCCAAGAAGACGGGCCCGGGGGTTATACGCAGTATTTT
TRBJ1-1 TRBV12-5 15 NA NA CASGLNQGRGTEAFF TGTGCTAGTGGTTTGAATCAGGGAAGGGGCACTGAAGCTTTCTTT
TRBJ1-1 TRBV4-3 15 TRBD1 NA CASSRTPGTGNEAFF TGCGCCAGCAGCCGAACCCCCGGGACAGGGAACGAAGCTTTCTTT
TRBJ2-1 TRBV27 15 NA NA CASSFEGPLYNEQFF TGTGCCAGCAGTTTCGAGGGTCCACTTTACAATGAGCAGTTCTTC
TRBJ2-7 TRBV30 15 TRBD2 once CAWTSRLASSYEQYF TGTGCCTGGACCAGCCGACTAGCGTCGTCCTACGAGCAGTACTTC
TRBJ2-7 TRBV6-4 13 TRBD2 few CASSEASGYEQYF TGTGCCAGCAGTGAGGCTAGCGGCTACGAGCAGTACTTC
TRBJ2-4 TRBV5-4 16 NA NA CASSLTGSGAKNIQYF TGTGCCAGCAGCTTGACGGGATCCGGAGCCAAAAACATTCAGTACTTC
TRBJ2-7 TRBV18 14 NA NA CASSPVATIYEQYF TGTGCCAGCTCACCGGTCGCCACTATCTACGAGCAGTACTTC
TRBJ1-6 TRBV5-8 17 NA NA CASSHIGGALAATPLHF TGTGCCAGCAGCCATATAGGGGGGGCATTGGCGGCGACACCCCTCCACTTT
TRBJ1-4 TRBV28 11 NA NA CAPGGDEKLFF TGTGCCCCGGGAGGAGATGAAAAACTGTTTTTT
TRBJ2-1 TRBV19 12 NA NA CASSIGGSEQFF TGTGCCAGTAGTATAGGGGGCAGTGAGCAGTTCTTC
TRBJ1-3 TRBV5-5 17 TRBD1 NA CASSLVLTGDFGNTIYF TGTGCCAGCAGCTTGGTCTTGACAGGGGACTTTGGAAACACCATATATTTT
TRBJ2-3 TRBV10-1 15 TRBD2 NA CASSEGSGDTDTQYF TGCGCCAGCAGTGAGGGTAGCGGGGACACAGATACGCAGTATTTT
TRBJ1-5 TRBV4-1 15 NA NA CASSRAGAGNQPQHF TGCGCCAGCAGTCGGGCGGGGGCAGGCAATCAGCCCCAGCATTTT
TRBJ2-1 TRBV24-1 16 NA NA CATSDRRDRAYNEQFF TGTGCCACCAGTGATAGGAGGGATAGGGCCTACAATGAGCAGTTCTTC
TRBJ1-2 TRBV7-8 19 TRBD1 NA CASSLGGPGQGVSDYGYTF TGTGCCAGCAGCTTAGGTGGGCCCGGACAGGGTGTATCGGACTATGGCTACACCTTC
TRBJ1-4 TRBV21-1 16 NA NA CASSKSGGQQNEKLFF TGTGCCAGCAGCAAATCCGGGGGACAGCAAAATGAAAAACTGTTTTTT
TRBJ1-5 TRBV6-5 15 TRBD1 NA CASFSRQGALQPQHF TGTGCCAGCTTCAGCCGACAGGGGGCACTTCAGCCCCAGCATTTT
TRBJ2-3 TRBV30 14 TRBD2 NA CAWKGLALTDTQYF TGTGCCTGGAAGGGACTAGCGTTGACAGATACGCAGTATTTT
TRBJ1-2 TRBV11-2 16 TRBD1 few CASSPGQGAFGYGYTF TGTGCCAGCAGCCCGGGACAGGGGGCATTCGGCTATGGCTACACCTTC
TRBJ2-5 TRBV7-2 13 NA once CASSLVSQETQYF TGTGCCAGCAGCCTCGTTTCCCAAGAGACCCAGTACTTC
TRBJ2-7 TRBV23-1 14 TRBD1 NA CASRDRDRVIEQYF TGCGCCAGCCGGGACCGGGACAGGGTCATCGAGCAGTACTTC